This T cell receptor beta chain originates from a study of cytomegalovirus exposure and HLA in healthy donors (TCRdb year 2017). Notes on the research overall: According to a later analysis, the 120 or so validation repertoires were produced on the same platform as the 666 repertoires of the first cohort. The aim of the study was to test whether cataloging public T cell receptors could identify signatures of past pathogen exposure. Besides the first cohort of around 700 subjects, a separate validation cohort made up of roughly 130 different subjects was used. To predict cytomegalovirus infection status, the study combined high-throughput TCR immunosequencing, statistical association of individual TCRs with disease status, and machine learning. General study outcomes and caveats: A later analysis had no HLA typing for the validation cohort, so co-occurrence there was scored across all 120 or so repertoires. Of the cluster scores, 94% were above 0 in a later analysis, which found that TCRs clustered in the first cohort also tended to co-occur in the 120 validation repertoires. In vitro tests confirmed that a few of the cytomegalovirus-associated TCR beta chains recognize cytomegalovirus antigens. The classifier was reported to diagnose cytomegalovirus status with high specificity and sensitivity in both the original cohort and the validation cohort. A total of fewer than 200 TCR beta chains were listed by the study as associated with cytomegalovirus. While some public TCRs were present in many individuals, most TCR sequences turned up only very rarely across donors. According to the authors, the approach could potentially be generalized to other disease states and immunological phenotypes.

Taken from cysteine to phenylalanine, the CDR3 has 16 residues. The entry retains the CDR3 DNA only, 48 bases that are in frame from base 1. The germline V gene provides CDR1 MGHRA and CDR2 YSYEKL. V is trimmed back by 0 bases and J by 0 bases, and the junction contains 0 bases that no gene match accounts for. Library construction relied on the immunoSEQ multiplex PCR assay. The study's own analysis went as follows. A statistical classification framework was built to diagnose cytomegalovirus status from the catalog of TCR beta chain sequences. Sourced from immuneACCESS, this table was stored by TCRdb with only in-frame sequences that have V and J called. A share of the clones is absent; for the studies checked, an unresolved V gene accounts for under half, and the remainder has no known explanation. That table supplies the V and J calls and clone size; D and trimming were determined from the DNA. The sample has approximately 300,000 clones on record, about nine tenths of them singletons. The ten largest account for approximately 1.1% of the sample.

The donors belonged to the validation cohort of about 120 subjects, which was separate from the approximately 680-subject first cohort. Note on this clone: It has no known antigen specificity. No base-level quality is on record; no much larger clone is a single base apart.

The sequence came from a woman aged 25-40 years in good health and CMV-seropositive. Sequenced sample: PBMCs. This chain is built from TRBV4-1 and TRBJ2-7; TRBD2 matches 12 bases in the middle. CDR3 region: CASSQEGLAGSYEQYF. The sequence in DNA is TGCGCCAGCAGCCAAGAGGGACTAGCGGGCTCCTACGAGCAGTACTTC.